This TCR beta chain was retrieved from a study of radiation and T cells in renal cell carcinoma. Profiling relied on immunoSEQ multiplex PCR, and the TCRdb table lists in-frame clones only, not all of them. This sample has some 31,000 clones, with roughly 80% found just once. Noted time point: blood 4 weeks post-SBRT, at nephrectomy. Treatment defined: 15 Gy SBRT to primary tumor, nephrectomy 4 weeks later. The CDR3 sequence is 20 residues long. Germline V lookup: CDR1 SNHLY, CDR2 FYNNEI. V was pared by 5 bases and J by 0 bases, with 13 bases of the junction left unmatched. The clonotype comes from a man aged 55 to 70 with renal cell carcinoma. The chain recombines TRBV2 with TRBJ2-3; 14 positions match TRBD2. The specimen was blood, collected from a patient whose treatment included radiotherapy and nephrectomy. This CDR3 is CASSLTGTSGRLGSTDTQYF. The CDR3 region has the DNA TGTGCCAGCAGTCTTACCGGGACTAGCGGGAGACTGGGTAGCACAGATACGCAGTATTTT.